The 29 T cell receptor beta chains presented below share a single source sample, sequenced in a study of post-analysis software for immune sequencing data. General study findings and limits: Higher frequency in patients than in controls was seen for roughly five TRBV segments, with TRBV5-6, TRBV5-1 and TRBV20-1 among them.

The antigens these receptors bind are not known. The authors incorporated unique molecular identifiers into the TCR beta cDNA libraries. TCRdb ran MiXCR on the PCR reads and lists one entry per CDR3 protein. The table records 400,000 to 500,000 distinct CDR3 sequences, about 40% of them present only once. Sequenced sample: blood. The receptor source for this set is a girl aged 2-10 years with multiple sclerosis.

The chain recombines TRBV12-3 or TRBV12-4 with TRBJ2-3; D not resolved. CDR3 size: 15 residues. V dropped 2 bases and J dropped 6 bases, with 15 bases sitting between them. CDR3 sequence reads: CASSLRSADLDTQYF. The CDR3 nucleotides are TGTGCCAGCAGTTTACGGTCGGCCGATTTGGATACGCAGTATTTT.

Concerning this clonotype itself: At one end, the junction sequence differs from germline, possibly due to a read error. The chain couples TRBV7-2 to TRBJ2-1; 7 positions agree with TRBD2. Germline V gene lookup returns CDR1 SGHTA and CDR2 FQGNSA. The CDR3 extends over 13 amino acids. DNA for the CDR3: TGTGCCGGCAGCTCAAATAGCGGGAATGAGCAGTTCTTC. This gives the protein CAGSSNSGNEQFF.

This clonotype was seen a few times. V usage is TRBV6-1 and J usage is TRBJ2-3, with 9 bases matching TRBD2. V lost 5 bases and J lost 6; bases outside the gene matches: 9. The CDR3 is 15 amino acids. The germline V gene has CDR1 MNHNS and CDR2 SASEGT. CDR3: CASSFLAGPVDTQYF. CDR3 nucleotides: TGTGCCAGCAGTTTCCTAGCGGGACCTGTGGATACGCAGTATTTT.

This clonotype was counted once. V and J are TRBV28 and TRBJ1-1; D is unclear. The CDR3 loop spans 14 amino acids. Germline lookup yields CDR1 MDHEN and CDR2 SYDVKM. V lost 6 bases and J 0 bases, leaving 11 bases between the germline ends. CDR3 coding DNA: TGTGCCAGCAGGATGAGATTGATGAACACTGAAGCTTTCTTT. Protein product: CASRMRLMNTEAFF.

J is TRBJ2-4 and V is TRBV5-1, with TRBD1 matching over 8 bases. The V and J ends lost 4 bases and 0 bases, in that order; junction bases with no gene match: 9. The CDR3 runs 17 residues. From germline, CDR1 is SGHRS and CDR2 YFSETQ. As DNA, the CDR3 is TGCGCCAGCAGCGGGGGACAGGAGATACTAGCCAAAAACATTCAGTACTTC. It translates to CASSGGQEILAKNIQYF.

This clonotype was detected a few times. This chain connects TRBV7-6 to TRBJ2-4; the D is unclear. The assigned J gene may be wrong: the sequence end matches TRBJ2-7 better. Germline lookup yields CDR1 SGHVS and CDR2 FNYEAQ. The CDR3 contains 15 residues. This CDR3 is CASSLALGQIYEQYF. DNA of the CDR3: TGTGCCAGCAGCTTAGCGCTCGGCCAGATCTACGAGCAGTACTTC.

V usage is TRBV12-3 or TRBV12-4 and J usage is TRBJ2-3; D possibly corresponds to TRBD2 (5 bases). CDR3 length: 12 residues. Trimming took 5 bases from V and 6 from J, leaving 9 bases between them. Here the CDR3 reads CASSRSGDTQYF. CDR3 nucleotides: TGTGCCAGCAGTAGGTCGGGGGATACGCAGTATTTT.

This chain connects TRBV20-1 to TRBJ2-7; 11 positions match TRBD2. After removal of 5 bases from V and 0 bases from J, the junction contained 6 bases not matched to a gene. Germline values: CDR1 DFQATT, CDR2 SNEGSKA (reference sequence). The CDR3 contains 15 residues. This CDR3 is CSAYVGTSGSYEQYF. The CDR3 DNA sequence: TGCAGTGCTTACGTCGGGACTAGCGGCTCCTACGAGCAGTACTTC.

The rearrangement joins TRBV7-9 to TRBJ2-5; 7 bases map to TRBD1. V trimming: 10 bases; J trimming: 2 bases; junction bases outside the gene matches: 4. CDR1 SEHNR and CDR2 FQNEAQ come from the germline V gene (reference sequence). The CDR3 is 12 amino acids. The CDR3 sequence is CATTGAQETQYF. DNA of the CDR3: TGTGCCACAACAGGGGCACAAGAGACCCAGTACTTC.

The chain is built from TRBV7-2 and TRBJ1-1; D unclear. Trimming cost V 1 base and J 4 bases, with 13 bases left between them. The CDR3 runs 15 residues. Germline V gives CDR1 SGHTA, CDR2 FQGNSA. The CDR3: CASSLEWAKGTEAFF. The CDR3 DNA reads as TGTGCCAGCAGCTTAGAGTGGGCCAAGGGCACTGAAGCTTTCTTT.

The V call is TRBV5-1, the J call TRBJ2-7, with 7 nucleotides matching TRBD1. Germline-derived CDR1 and CDR2 are SGHRS and YFSETQ. V lost 0 bases to trimming and J lost 5 bases; unmatched junction nucleotides: 5. The CDR3 totals 14 residues. CDR3 sequence: CASSLEGRGNEQYF. The CDR3 region has the DNA TGCGCCAGCAGCTTGGAAGGCAGGGGGAACGAGCAGTACTTC.

This clonotype came up a few times. This chain links TRBV5-1 with TRBJ2-5; D might be TRBD1 (7 bases). The V end lost 4 bases, the J end lost 3 bases, and 19 bases lay between the germline ends. This CDR3 is 16 amino acids long. The V gene's germline CDR1 is SGHRS and CDR2 YFSETQ. This CDR3 is CASSGGLTGLEETQYF. In DNA form, the CDR3 reads TGCGCCAGCAGCGGGGGGTTGACAGGGTTGGAAGAGACCCAGTACTTC.

This chain joins TRBV18 and TRBJ2-3; a possible D gene is TRBD1 (5 bases). The CDR3 loop spans 15 amino acids. Trimming shortened V by 2 bases and J by 4 bases, and 13 bases separated the two germline ends. CDR1 and CDR2 (germline): KGHSH, LQKENI. CDR3 coding DNA: TGTGCCAGCTCACCATCTCTAGGGGTCCCAGATACGCAGTATTTT. Encoded protein: CASSPSLGVPDTQYF.

The table lists this clonotype with a few counts. This rearrangement joins TRBV7-2 to TRBJ2-5; 9 bases are a match to TRBD1. CDR1 and CDR2 (germline): SGHTA, FQGNSA. Trimming took 3 bases from V and 5 from J; bases not matched to a gene: 7. The CDR3 loop spans 15 amino acids. CDR3 sequence (DNA): TGTGCCAGCAGCTTGCAACAGGGGGCCGGGGAGACCCAGTACTTC. Translation gives CASSLQQGAGETQYF.

The chain combines TRBV3-1 with TRBJ2-7; possible D gene TRBD2, 6 bases. CDR3 size: 15 residues. Germline V gene data show CDR1 as LGHDT and CDR2 as YNNKEL (reference sequence). V was cut by 1 base and J by 5 bases, with 15 bases left in between. The CDR3 nucleotides are TGTGCCAGCAGCCAAGTGTTCCGGGAGTCCAACGAGCAGTACTTC. Translating it yields CASSQVFRESNEQYF.

V is TRBV20-1 and J is TRBJ2-1; 8 bases fit TRBD2. The germline V gene has CDR1 DFQATT and CDR2 SNEGSKA (reference sequence). The CDR3 length is 15 residues. The junction had 9 bases not matched to a gene; V was cut back by 5 bases and J by 3 bases. CDR3 DNA sequence: TGCAGTGCTGGAAAAGCGGGAGTAGGCTACAATGAGCAGTTCTTC. It codes for CSAGKAGVGYNEQFF.

Only a few counts were recorded for this clonotype. V and J are TRBV14 and TRBJ2-1; D is perhaps TRBD2 (7 bases). Germline CDR1 and CDR2: SGHDN and FVKESK. The CDR3 is 14 amino acids. The V end was cut by 4 bases, the J end by 9 bases, with 16 bases between. CDR3 residues: CASSLGGGWVEQFF. The CDR3 DNA reads TGTGCCAGCAGCCTTGGCGGGGGCTGGGTTGAGCAGTTCTTC.

The chain links TRBV7-6 to TRBJ1-1; no clear D. V shed 5 bases and J shed 1 base, with 8 bases lying between them. The CDR3 loop spans 13 amino acids. Germline V CDR1 and CDR2: SGHVS, FNYEAQ. Here the CDR3 DNA reads TGTGCCAGCAGCGCCGACAAGAACACTGAAGCTTTCTTT. This codes for CASSADKNTEAFF.

The chain uses TRBV28 and TRBJ1-5; D uncertain. Trimming left V 2 bases short and J 7 bases short, with 9 bases between. The germline CDR1 and CDR2 sequences are MDHEN and SYDVKM. This CDR3 is 13 amino acids long. The CDR3 DNA sequence: TGTGCCAGCAGTTTACCAGTCTACCAGCCCCAGCATTTT. As protein: CASSLPVYQPQHF.

This clonotype was counted a few times. This chain joins TRBV29-1 and TRBJ2-1, with D possibly matching TRBD2 (6 bases). V dropped 4 bases and J dropped 3 bases, with 25 bases sitting between them. Germline values: CDR1 SQVTM, CDR2 ANQGSEA. The CDR3 is 18 residues long. The CDR3 sequence is CSVVRSEGLVRDYNEQFF. The DNA for the CDR3 is TGCAGCGTTGTCCGCAGCGAGGGTTTGGTGCGGGACTACAATGAGCAGTTCTTC.

This clonotype was picked up a small number of times. V gene TRBV6-6 combines with J gene TRBJ1-6; weak D call: TRBD1 (6 bases). Germline lookup yields CDR1 MNHNY and CDR2 SVGAGI (reference sequence). The V end was cut by 10 bases, the J end by 4 bases, with 23 bases between. This CDR3 region has 17 residues. As DNA, the CDR3 is TGTGCCACCAACCTCTCCCCCGGGACACCTTATAATTCACCCCTCCACTTT. Translation: CATNLSPGTPYNSPLHF.

The chain is built from TRBV18 and TRBJ2-7; D is unclear. This CDR3 spans 12 amino acids. V lost 2 bases, J lost 6 bases, and 8 bases lay in between. The germline V gene has CDR1 KGHSH and CDR2 LQKENI. This chain's CDR3 is CASSPRASEQYF. The CDR3 DNA follows: TGTGCCAGCTCACCAAGGGCATCCGAGCAGTACTTC.

The chain is built from TRBV20-1 and TRBJ1-2; 8 nucleotides line up with TRBD1. The CDR3 is 16 residues long. Germline CDR1 reads DFQATT; CDR2 reads SNEGSKA (reference sequence). Trimming took 2 bases from V and 4 from J; bases not matched to a gene: 12. DNA for the CDR3: TGCAGTGCTAGAATTTTAGCTCAGGGGGCTAGCTATGGCTACACCTTC. This codes for CSARILAQGASYGYTF.

This clonotype appeared a few times. The chain uses TRBV13 and TRBJ1-4; D gene uncertain. V was cut by 2 bases and J by 10 bases, with 5 bases left in between. Germline CDR1 and CDR2: PRHDT and FYEKMQ (reference sequence). CDR3 length equals 11 residues. The CDR3 DNA reads TGTGCCAGCAGCTTATCGGGAAAACTGTTTTTT. Its translation: CASSLSGKLFF.

This clonotype was counted a few times. This chain connects TRBV2 to TRBJ2-5; TRBD2 might be the D (6 bases). V was clipped by 6 bases and J by 2 bases, with 10 bases between them. The length of the CDR3 is 13 residues. Per germline, CDR1 SNHLY and CDR2 FYNNEI. The CDR3 DNA reads TGTGCCAGCAGCCGGGAGATACAAGAGACCCAGTACTTC. Translated, it gives CASSREIQETQYF.

The CDR3, as DNA: TGTGCCAGCAGGATCGGGGGGGCCATGAGGGATGAGCAGTTCTTC. This encodes CASRIGGAMRDEQFF. This sequence joins TRBV7-9 and TRBJ2-1, with TRBD2 matching over 8 bases. Germline V gene data show CDR1 as SEHNR and CDR2 as FQNEAQ (reference sequence). The CDR3 consists of 15 residues. After removal of 6 bases from V and 8 bases from J, the junction contained 12 bases not matched to a gene.

This chain connects TRBV6-2 or TRBV6-3 to TRBJ1-5; no clear D. Trimming cost V 4 bases and J 5 bases, with 9 bases left between them. Germline V gene sequence: CDR1 MNHEY, CDR2 SVGEGT. The CDR3 consists of 13 residues. This CDR3 is CASSFNDHQPQHF. Written as DNA, the CDR3 is TGTGCCAGCAGTTTTAATGACCATCAGCCCCAGCATTTT.

The chain joins TRBV27 to TRBJ2-2, with D tentatively TRBD1 or TRBD2 (6 bases each). In germline, CDR1 is MNHEY, CDR2 SMNVEV (reference sequence). V dropped 8 bases and J dropped 4 bases, with 14 bases sitting between them. The CDR3 sequence is 14 residues long. The CDR3 region is CASGGPQGTGELFF. The CDR3 region has the DNA TGTGCCAGCGGGGGGCCCCAGGGCACCGGGGAGCTGTTTTTT.

J is TRBJ2-1 and V is TRBV6-2 or TRBV6-3, with a possible D match to TRBD2 (5 bases). This CDR3 is 13 amino acids long. The germline gives CDR1 MNHEY, CDR2 SVGEGT. The V and J ends lost 7 bases and 3 bases respectively, with 10 bases between them. The CDR3 coding sequence is TGTGCCAGCACTGGCCGGGACTACAATGAGCAGTTCTTC. Amino acids: CASTGRDYNEQFF.